This T cell receptor (beta chain) was profiled in a study of blood T cell repertoires in COVID-19. In the original processing: From reference gene primer amplification, estimates of nucleated cell counts were derived. This table comes from immunoSEQ multiplex PCR, and its TCRdb copy is limited to in-frame clones, with some not included. The DNA gave D and trimming, while V, J and clone size come from that table. The profile shows 90,000 to 110,000 clones, about three quarters of them singletons. The length of the CDR3 is 16 residues. The germline V gene has CDR1 LNHDA and CDR2 SQIVND (reference sequence). V gave up 3 bases and J gave up 2 bases, with 16 bases separating them.

The clonotype comes from a woman between 70 and 85 years old with acute or convalescent COVID-19. Specimen: peripheral blood. This sequence joins TRBV19 and TRBJ2-5; possibly TRBD1 for D (6 bases). The CDR3 DNA reads TGTGCCAGTAGTATGTTGGGGACACCTTTACAAGAGACCCAGTACTTC. It translates to CASSMLGTPLQETQYF.